These 20 T cell receptor beta chains were all obtained from the same sample, sequenced in a study of identical twins. Using its own MiXCR run on the 5' RACE reads, TCRdb lists one record per CDR3 protein. The sample lists 300,000 or so distinct CDR3 sequences, over 8.5% occurring once. These data were also filed under a second study, of yellow fever vaccine responses in identical twins.

Sequencing input: CD8+ T cells sorted from blood. The receptors stem from a woman younger than 30 in good health.

Turning to this clonotype: A much larger clone differs by one base, so this may be a read error. The chain carries TRBV6-6 and TRBJ2-1; D remains ambiguous. The CDR3 has 12 residues. In germline, CDR1 is MNHNY, CDR2 SVGAGI (reference sequence). Trimming shortened V by 10 bases and J by 6 bases, and 13 bases separated the two germline ends. CDR3 DNA: TGTGCCACCACACACTCCCCCAATGAGCAGTTCTTC. It encodes CATTHSPNEQFF.

Only a few counts were recorded for this clonotype. This chain joins TRBV27 and TRBJ2-3; 11 positions agree with TRBD1. Germline V gives CDR1 MNHEY, CDR2 SMNVEV (reference sequence). The length of the CDR3 is 15 residues. The V and J ends lost 7 bases and 6 bases, in that order; junction bases with no gene match: 9. CDR3 sequence reads: CASTLRTGGVDTQYF. CDR3 coding DNA: TGTGCCAGCACCCTCCGGACAGGGGGCGTCGATACGCAGTATTTT.

This clonotype was seen just once. The V call is TRBV4-1, the J call TRBJ2-1, with TRBD2 identical over 13 bases. Germline CDR1 MGHRA, CDR2 YSYEKL. J gave up 8 bases and V 4 bases, and 5 bases lay outside the gene matches. The CDR3 is 15 amino acids. The CDR3: CASSLRTSGSDEQFF. The CDR3 coding sequence is TGCGCCAGCAGCCTGAGGACTAGCGGGAGCGATGAGCAGTTCTTC.

This clonotype was detected only a few times. This could be a read error, since a much larger clone is one nucleotide away. CDR3 region: CASGEGGELNEQFF. The DNA of the CDR3 is TGTGCCAGCGGGGAGGGCGGGGAACTCAATGAGCAGTTCTTC. This sequence joins TRBV6-4 and TRBJ2-1; TRBD2 matches 7 bases. This CDR3 comprises 14 residues. Germline V lookup: CDR1 MRHNA, CDR2 SNTAGT. V lost 8 bases, J lost 6 bases, and 10 bases stayed unmatched.

Regarding this clonotype: This may be a read error, as it is one base from a much larger clone. This chain connects TRBV7-2 to TRBJ2-1, with 11 bases identical to TRBD2. The CDR3 totals 19 residues. CDR1 and CDR2 from the germline V gene are SGHTA and FQGNSA. The CDR3 coding sequence is TGTGCCAACAGCTTTAGCGGGGGGGTAACTACCAGTTCCTACAATGAGCAGTTCTTC. It yields the protein CANSFSGGVTTSSYNEQFF.

The sample holds many counts of this clonotype. The chain uses TRBV28 and TRBJ2-7; TRBD1 aligns across 8 bases. The CDR3 consists of 12 residues. Germline CDR1 is MDHEN and CDR2 is SYDVKM. V dropped 5 bases and J dropped 12; count of bases not matched to a gene: 9. The CDR3 protein is CASSKGQAVLYF. CDR3 in DNA: TGTGCCAGCAGTAAGGGACAGGCGGTTCTGTACTTC.

This clonotype was picked up many times. V gene TRBV29-1 combines with J gene TRBJ1-2; D ambiguous. This CDR3 has 11 amino acids. Trimming removed 3 bases at V and 7 bases at J, with 9 bases between. Germline V gene sequence: CDR1 SQVTM, CDR2 ANQGSEA. This CDR3 reads CSVEEVRGYTF. The CDR3 nucleotides read TGCAGCGTTGAGGAAGTCCGTGGCTACACCTTC.

About this clonotype: A much larger clone lies a single base off, so this may be a read error. V is TRBV7-9 and J is TRBJ2-7; D call uncertain. The V gene lost 5 bases and the J gene lost 5 bases, with 19 bases spanning the gap. Germline loops: CDR1 SEHNR, CDR2 FQNEAQ (reference sequence). CDR3 length: 15 amino acids. The chain's CDR3 is CASSGADSCPDEQYF. In nucleotides, the CDR3 is TGTGCCAGCAGCGGCGCCGACTCTTGTCCGGACGAGCAGTACTTC. Based on the CDR3 plus reference TRBV7-9 and TRBJ2-7, the full variable domain is DTGVSQNPRHKITKRGQNVTFRCDPISEHNRLYWYRQTLGQGPEFLTYFQNEAQLEKSRLLSDRFSAERPKGSFSTLEIQRTEQGDSAMYLCASSGADSCPDEQYFGPGTRLTVT.

This clonotype turned up a few times. CDR3 sequence reads: CASIDEQTPNTGELFF. In nucleotides, the CDR3 is TGTGCCAGCATAGACGAGCAGACACCGAACACCGGGGAGCTGTTTTTT. V is TRBV12-3 or TRBV12-4 and J is TRBJ2-2; D is unclear. Trimming removed 7 bases from V and 0 bases from J, with 15 bases in between. The CDR3 runs 16 residues.

Many counts were recorded for this clonotype. V gene TRBV12-3 or TRBV12-4 combines with J gene TRBJ2-7, with D unresolved. V dropped 3 bases and J dropped 4 bases, with 10 bases sitting between them. The CDR3 is 13 amino acids. This CDR3 is CASSFGSTYEQYF. The CDR3 region has the DNA TGTGCCAGCAGTTTTGGATCGACATACGAGCAGTACTTC.

This chain links TRBV5-1 with TRBJ2-2; maybe TRBD2 (6 bases). V lost 2 bases and J 4 bases, leaving 9 bases between the germline ends. CDR3 length equals 14 residues. The germline gives CDR1 SGHRS, CDR2 YFSETQ. The DNA for the CDR3 is TGCGCCAGCAGCTTACCTAGCGTCACCGGGGAGCTGTTTTTT. It translates to CASSLPSVTGELFF. The full variable domain, completed using reference TRBV5-1 and TRBJ2-2, is KAGVTQTPRYLIKTRGQQVTLSCSPISGHRSVSWYQQTPGQGLQFLFEYFSETQRNKGNFPGRFSGRQFSNSRSEMNVSTLELGDSALYLCASSLPSVTGELFFGEGSRLTVL.

This clonotype appeared a few times. The chain couples TRBV20-1 to TRBJ2-1, with D perhaps being TRBD1 or TRBD2 (6 bases each). Germline V CDR1 and CDR2: DFQATT, SNEGSKA (reference sequence). This CDR3 spans 13 amino acids. V was pared by 6 bases and J by 7 bases, with 16 bases between. For the CDR3, the DNA is TGCAGTGCCGCCCTGGGGGGCCCGAATGAGCAGTTCTTC. Its translation: CSAALGGPNEQFF.

The rearrangement links TRBV24-1 to TRBJ2-2; D is ambiguous. Germline CDR1 is KGHDR and CDR2 is SFDVKD. CDR3 length: 14 amino acids. The ends were cut back, 6 bases at V and 3 bases at J, with 10 bases in the middle. In nucleotides, the CDR3 is TGTGCCACCAGTCCTGGACGAGACACCGGGGAGCTGTTTTTT. This sequence encodes CATSPGRDTGELFF.

The chain employs TRBV6-5 and TRBJ2-3, with a possible D match to TRBD1 (6 bases). The CDR3 has 13 amino acids. CDR1 and CDR2 (germline): MNHEY, SVGAGI. Trimming left V 6 bases short and J 4 bases short, with 11 bases between. This CDR3 is CASSYEGADTQYF. The CDR3 DNA reads TGTGCCAGCAGCTACGAGGGGGCAGATACGCAGTATTTT.

This clonotype was detected many times. The rearrangement uses TRBV3-1 and TRBJ2-1, with 10 positions matching TRBD2. V dropped 3 bases and J dropped 7; count of bases not matched to a gene: 9. In germline, CDR1 is LGHDT, CDR2 YNNKEL (reference sequence). The CDR3 length is 16 residues. The CDR3 DNA reads TGTGCCAGCAGCCACCGAGGACTAGCGGCCAGTAATGAGCAGTTCTTC. Its translation: CASSHRGLAASNEQFF.

The rearrangement links TRBV20-1 to TRBJ2-1; a possible D gene is TRBD2 (6 bases). The V and J ends lost 0 bases and 8 bases respectively, with 14 bases between them. Germline CDR1 DFQATT, CDR2 SNEGSKA (reference sequence). The CDR3 is 14 residues long. CDR3 region: CSARDPRGIHEQFF. CDR3 sequence (DNA): TGCAGTGCTAGAGATCCGCGGGGTATACATGAGCAGTTCTTC.

The chain uses TRBV6-2 or TRBV6-3 and TRBJ2-7; 12 bases fit TRBD2. The CDR3 is made up of 17 amino acids. Trimming cost V 2 bases and J 2 bases; bases outside gene matches: 7. Germline V gives CDR1 MNHEY, CDR2 SVGEGT. The CDR3 DNA sequence: TGTGCCAGCAGTTACCCGACTAGCGGGAGTATGACCTACGAGCAGTACTTC. This codes for CASSYPTSGSMTYEQYF.

This clonotype turned up a few times. V and J are TRBV6-5 and TRBJ2-3; D not certain. The CDR3 loop spans 11 amino acids. Trimming took 6 bases from V and 7 from J, leaving 8 bases between them. Germline V gene lookup returns CDR1 MNHEY and CDR2 SVGAGI. The CDR3 here is CASRGLNTQYF. For the CDR3, the DNA is TGTGCCAGCAGAGGGCTGAATACGCAGTATTTT.

The sample holds a few counts of this clonotype. The rearrangement joins TRBV13 to TRBJ2-1; possible D gene TRBD2, 7 bases. Germline V gene lookup returns CDR1 PRHDT and CDR2 FYEKMQ (reference sequence). Trimming pared 3 bases from V and 9 bases from J, leaving 18 bases between. The CDR3 is 15 amino acids. CDR3 sequence: CASSFGRGGLVEQFF. CDR3 coding DNA: TGTGCCAGCAGCTTCGGTAGGGGGGGGCTCGTTGAGCAGTTCTTC.

This clonotype was seen many times. The V gene is TRBV7-8, the J gene TRBJ2-2; 14 positions agree with TRBD2. V lost 1 base and J lost 6; bases outside the gene matches: 4. Germline CDR1 and CDR2: SGHVS and FQNEAQ. This CDR3 has 17 residues. CDR3 loop: CASSLGLAGGPSGELFF. CDR3 DNA sequence: TGTGCCAGCAGCTTAGGACTAGCGGGGGGGCCATCCGGGGAGCTGTTTTTT.